The following is a TCR beta chain sequence with its context. Its matching antigen is unknown. This sample is part of a study of CD8 T cells in ankylosing spondylitis. Study conclusions and caveats: Reactive arthritis synovial fluid and blood were previously reported to contain some motif variants. Matched ankylosing spondylitis synovial fluid reportedly showed significant enrichment of disease-linked clones.

TCRdb reprocessed the 5' RACE reads with MiXCR, giving one entry per CDR3 protein. The sample has under 450,000 distinct CDR3 sequences, 20% seen once; the top ten hold around 13%. The CDR3 sequence is 15 residues long. V lost 5 bases, J lost 3 bases, and 4 bases stayed unmatched. Germline assignment: CDR1 SEHNR and CDR2 FQNEAQ (reference sequence). The chain couples TRBV7-9 to TRBJ2-7; 13 bases line up with TRBD2. The TCR comes from a male donor with ankylosing spondylitis or in good health (not recorded which). The sequenced sample was blood, either unsorted or a sorted T cell fraction (not recorded which). The CDR3 bases are TGTGCCAGCAGCACGACTAGCGGGGGGAACTACGAGCAGTACTTC. Residues: CASSTTSGGNYEQYF.